This T cell receptor (beta chain) was recovered during a study of identical twins (dated by TCRdb to the mid-2010s). General notes on the study: The study deep-sequenced TCR alpha and beta repertoires from monozygotic twins, unrelated adults of various ages and cord blood to test whether fetal clonotypes persist. Replicate twin experiments were performed at different times using different library preparation protocols to rule out contamination. Overall study outcomes, separate from this receptor: The excess sharing between twins in beta out-of-frame sequences was weaker because fewer shared sequences reduced the signal-to-noise ratio. In monozygotic twins, out-of-frame TCR alpha sharing was systematically underestimated by recombination models, although the models agreed with sharing between unrelated individuals. Abundant cord blood beta clonotypes had fewer insertions, young adult naive repertoires showed a similar but weaker trend, and memory repertoires showed no such trend. Because the same donors could not be followed over many years, the conclusions depended on cross-sectional statistical analysis. Zero-insertion analyses could be partly confounded by invariant T cells such as MAIT and iNKT, although diverse VJ usage argued against such confounding for most clonotypes. Compared with coincidental sharing between unrelated individuals, out-of-frame TCR alpha sequences shared between twins had an excess of sequences with low generation probability.

The library was built by means of 5' RACE. The listed sequencing device is Illumina HiSeq 2000. Template switching introduced a universal primer binding site; the final cDNA contained a unique molecular identifier, enabling accurate counting of TCR cDNA molecules. First-strand cDNA for TCR alpha and beta chains was synthesized from specific primers in the conserved constant-segment region. Each cDNA library was double barcoded, with a SMART-Mk sample barcode plus Illumina barcodes, to control for contamination. TruSeq adapter sequences along with Illumina sample barcodes were introduced in two successive PCR steps. The Illumina HiSeq platform was used with custom primers to sequence TCR alpha and beta cDNA libraries. The paper's processing steps were these. MiGEC processed the raw reads to extract unique molecular identifiers, while MiXCR was used to determine the CDR3 positions. For each individual, recombination models were inferred using an EM algorithm with the repgenHMM and IGoR tools. Shared clonotype analysis was performed with the tcR package in R, normalizing sharing by the product of cloneset sizes. Out-of-frame nonproductive sequences were analyzed to study raw recombination free of thymic and clonal selection effects. TCRdb took the public reads, trimmed them with fastp at Q25, ran MiXCR for clone calling and kept in-frame beta chains. One record per CDR3 amino acid sequence lists the most common genes and DNA. TCRdb's processing, not the authors', yielded these V and J calls. Within this sample are 310,000 or so distinct CDR3 sequences, with more than 6.5% of them counted one time only. The top ten constitute over 2% of the sample.

There are many counts of this clonotype. This receptor's antigen is unknown. No per-base quality is available; no much larger clone lies one base away. The CDR3, cysteine through phenylalanine, is 15 amino acids long. Only CDR3 DNA remains: 45 bases, in frame from the first base. CDR1 and CDR2 were assigned from the germline V gene as SGHAT and FQNNGV. Trimming takes 4 bases off V and 2 bases off J; junction bases not matched to a gene: 2. Every donor was a healthy Caucasian. Three pairs of female monozygotic twins, all aged roughly 18 to 29 years, were included in the twin cohort. Using Miltenyi CD45RO+ enrichment and human naive T-cell isolation kits, memory (CD45RO+) and naive T cells were isolated from PBMC. This sample also belongs to another study, concerning yellow fever vaccine responses in identical twins. The second study also describes: According to the authors, in identical twins the way T cells responded to vaccination appeared partly convergent and partly personalized. Focusing on identical twins, the study followed the T cell clones that responded to the vaccine, and did so with precision.

The sequenced sample was memory (CD45RO+) T cells sorted from blood. In light of the paper, this sample's cell subset or site label describes: CD45RO+ enriched T cells. The receptor comes from a woman aged 18-29 years in good health. The chain is assembled from TRBV11-2 and TRBJ2-1; TRBD2 matches 10 bases in the middle. The sequenced DNA is TGTGCCAGCAGCTCGGGACTAGCGACCTACAATGAGCAGTTCTTC. This sequence encodes CASSSGLATYNEQFF.